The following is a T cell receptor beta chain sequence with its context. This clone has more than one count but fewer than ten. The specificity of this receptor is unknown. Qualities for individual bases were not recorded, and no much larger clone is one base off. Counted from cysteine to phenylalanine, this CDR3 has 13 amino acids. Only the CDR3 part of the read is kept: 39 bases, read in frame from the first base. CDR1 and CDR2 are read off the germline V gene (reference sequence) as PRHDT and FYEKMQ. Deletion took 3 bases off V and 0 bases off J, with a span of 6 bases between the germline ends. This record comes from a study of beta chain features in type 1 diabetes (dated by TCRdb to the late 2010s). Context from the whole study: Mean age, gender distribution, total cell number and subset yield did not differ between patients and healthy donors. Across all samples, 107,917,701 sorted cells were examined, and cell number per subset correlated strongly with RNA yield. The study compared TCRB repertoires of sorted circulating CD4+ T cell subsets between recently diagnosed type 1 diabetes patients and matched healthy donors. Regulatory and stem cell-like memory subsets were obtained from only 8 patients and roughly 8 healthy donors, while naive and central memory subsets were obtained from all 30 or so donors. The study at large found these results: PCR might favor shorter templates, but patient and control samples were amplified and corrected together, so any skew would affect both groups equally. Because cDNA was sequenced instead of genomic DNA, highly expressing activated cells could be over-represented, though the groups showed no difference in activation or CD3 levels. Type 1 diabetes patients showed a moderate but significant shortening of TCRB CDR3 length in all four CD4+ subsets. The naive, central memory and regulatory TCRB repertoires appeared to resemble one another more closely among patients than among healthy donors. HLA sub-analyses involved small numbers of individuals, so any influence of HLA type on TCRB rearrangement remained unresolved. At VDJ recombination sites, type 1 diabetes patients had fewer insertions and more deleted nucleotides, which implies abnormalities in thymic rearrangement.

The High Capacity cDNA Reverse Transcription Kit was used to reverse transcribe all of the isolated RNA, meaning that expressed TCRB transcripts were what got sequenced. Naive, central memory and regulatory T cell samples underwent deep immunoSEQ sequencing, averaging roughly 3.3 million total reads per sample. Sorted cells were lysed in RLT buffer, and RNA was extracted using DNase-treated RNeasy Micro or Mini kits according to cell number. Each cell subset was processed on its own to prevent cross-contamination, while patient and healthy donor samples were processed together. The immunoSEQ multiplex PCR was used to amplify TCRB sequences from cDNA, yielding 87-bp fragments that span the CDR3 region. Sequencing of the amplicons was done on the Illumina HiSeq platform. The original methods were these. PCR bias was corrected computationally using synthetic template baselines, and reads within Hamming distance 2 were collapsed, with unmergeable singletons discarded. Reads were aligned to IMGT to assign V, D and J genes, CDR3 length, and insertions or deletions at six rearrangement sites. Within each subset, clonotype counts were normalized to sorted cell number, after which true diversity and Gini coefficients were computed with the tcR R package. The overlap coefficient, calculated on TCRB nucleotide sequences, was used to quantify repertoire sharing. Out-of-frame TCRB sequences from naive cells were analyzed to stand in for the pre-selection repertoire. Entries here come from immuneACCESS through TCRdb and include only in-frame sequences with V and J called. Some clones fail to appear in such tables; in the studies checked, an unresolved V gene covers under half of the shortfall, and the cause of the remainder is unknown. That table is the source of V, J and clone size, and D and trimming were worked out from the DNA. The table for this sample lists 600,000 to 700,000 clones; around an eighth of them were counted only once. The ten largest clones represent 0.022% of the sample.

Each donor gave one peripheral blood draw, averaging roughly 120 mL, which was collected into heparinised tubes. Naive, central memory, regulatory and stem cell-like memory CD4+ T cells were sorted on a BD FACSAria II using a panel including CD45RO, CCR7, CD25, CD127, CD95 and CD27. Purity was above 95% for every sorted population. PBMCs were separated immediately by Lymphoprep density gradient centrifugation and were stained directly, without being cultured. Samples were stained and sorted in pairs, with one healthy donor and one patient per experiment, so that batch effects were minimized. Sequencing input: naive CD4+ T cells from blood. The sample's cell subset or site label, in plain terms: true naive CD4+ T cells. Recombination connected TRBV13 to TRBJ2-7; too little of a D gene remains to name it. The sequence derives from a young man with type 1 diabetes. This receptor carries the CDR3 CASSFPNSYEQYF. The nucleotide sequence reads TGTGCCAGCAGCTTCCCTAACTCCTACGAGCAGTACTTC.